The clone carrying this T cell receptor beta chain was counted at least ten times. The antigen remains undetermined. The study, taken as a whole, reports: Larger-cohort validation covered only one TCR beta V-J rearrangement. Tumor memory CD4+ T cell TCR gene usage clustered with blood and lymph node memory CD4+ cells and lymph node naive CD4+ cells.

The CDR3 consists of 15 residues. V was clipped by 0 bases and J by 8 bases, with 12 bases between them. The germline CDR1 and CDR2 sequences are SGHDT and YYEEEE. The sorted Tregs were CD4+CD25+CD127-/low cells. Constant-region reverse primers amplified full-length variable regions, followed by semi-nested Nested Universal Primer A PCR. TCRdb processed the 5' RACE reads anew with MiXCR; each CDR3 protein has one entry. The sample has about 57,000 distinct CDR3 sequences, about 28% seen once. The chain couples TRBV5-6 to TRBJ1-6; D gene ambiguous. This TCR was sampled from a female donor with breast cancer. The sample taken for sequencing was tumor-infiltrating Tregs sorted from the breast tumor. This chain's CDR3 is CASSLVGRPHSPLHF. In DNA, the CDR3 is TGTGCCAGCAGCTTGGTAGGGCGGCCTCATTCACCCCTCCACTTT. Variable domain in full (rest from reference TRBV5-6 and TRBJ1-6): DAGVTQSPTHLIKTRGQQVTLRCSPKSGHDTVSWYQQALGQGPQFIFQYYEEEERQRGNFPDRFSGHQFPNYSSELNVNALLLGDSALYLCASSLVGRPHSPLHFGNGTRLTVT.